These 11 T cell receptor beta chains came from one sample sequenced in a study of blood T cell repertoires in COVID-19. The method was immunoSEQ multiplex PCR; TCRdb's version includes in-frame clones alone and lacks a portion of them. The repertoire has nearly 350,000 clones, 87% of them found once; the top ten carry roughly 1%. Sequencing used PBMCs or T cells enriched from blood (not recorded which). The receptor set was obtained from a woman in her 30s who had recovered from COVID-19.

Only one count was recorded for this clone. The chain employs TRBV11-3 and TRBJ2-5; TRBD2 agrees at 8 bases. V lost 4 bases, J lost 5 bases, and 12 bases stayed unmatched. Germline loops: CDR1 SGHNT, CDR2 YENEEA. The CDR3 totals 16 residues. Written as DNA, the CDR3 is TGTGCCAGCAGCTCGCAGGGACTAGGTCCTGGGGAGACCCAGTACTTC. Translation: CASSSQGLGPGETQYF.

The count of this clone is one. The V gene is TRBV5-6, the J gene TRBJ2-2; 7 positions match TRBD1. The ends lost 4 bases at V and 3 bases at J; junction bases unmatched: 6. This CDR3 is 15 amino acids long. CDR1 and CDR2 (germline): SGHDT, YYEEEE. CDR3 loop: CASSAQGLHTGELFF. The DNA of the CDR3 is TGTGCCAGCAGCGCACAGGGGCTACACACCGGGGAGCTGTTTTTT.

The CDR3 bases are TGTGCCAGCAGCCCTGAACCGGGAACCCAGTACAATGAGCAGTTCTTC. Its translation is CASSPEPGTQYNEQFF. This chain links TRBV6-6 with TRBJ2-1, with D perhaps TRBD2 (5 bases). Germline-derived CDR1 and CDR2 are MNHNY and SVGAGI (reference sequence). This CDR3 comprises 16 residues. V lost 6 bases and J 4 bases, leaving 19 bases between the germline ends.

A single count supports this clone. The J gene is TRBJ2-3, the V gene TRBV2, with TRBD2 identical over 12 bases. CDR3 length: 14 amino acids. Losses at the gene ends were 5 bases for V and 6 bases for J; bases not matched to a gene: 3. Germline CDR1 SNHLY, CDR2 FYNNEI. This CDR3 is CASSLAGGPDTQYF. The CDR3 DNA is TGTGCCAGCAGTCTAGCGGGGGGGCCCGATACGCAGTATTTT. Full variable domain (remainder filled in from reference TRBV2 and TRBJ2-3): EPEVTQTPSHQVTQMGQEVILRCVPISNHLYFYWYRQILGQKVEFLVSFYNNEISEKSEIFDDQFSVERPDGSNFTLKIRSTKLEDSAMYFCASSLAGGPDTQYFGPGTRLTVL.

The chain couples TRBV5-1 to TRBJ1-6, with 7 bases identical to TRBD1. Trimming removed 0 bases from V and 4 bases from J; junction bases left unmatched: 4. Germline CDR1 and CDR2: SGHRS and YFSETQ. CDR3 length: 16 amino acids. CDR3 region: CASSLAGTDYNSPLHF. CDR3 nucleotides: TGCGCCAGCAGCTTGGCCGGGACAGATTATAATTCACCCCTCCACTTT.

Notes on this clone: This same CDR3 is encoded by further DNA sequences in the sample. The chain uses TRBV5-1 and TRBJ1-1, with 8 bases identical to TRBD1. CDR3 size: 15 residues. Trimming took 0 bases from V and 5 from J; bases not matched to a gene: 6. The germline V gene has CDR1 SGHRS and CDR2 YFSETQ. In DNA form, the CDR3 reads TGCGCCAGCAGCTTGGAAGGCAGGGGGCGGACTGAAGCTTTCTTT. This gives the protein CASSLEGRGRTEAFF.

The CDR3 loop reads CASSYSVGNNSPLHF. CDR3 nucleotides: TGTGCCAGCAGTTACTCGGTCGGGAATAATTCACCCCTCCACTTT. The chain joins TRBV6-5 to TRBJ1-6; D ambiguous. Germline V lookup: CDR1 MNHEY, CDR2 SVGAGI. V was trimmed by 0 bases and J by 5 bases, leaving 8 bases between them. The CDR3 covers 15 residues.

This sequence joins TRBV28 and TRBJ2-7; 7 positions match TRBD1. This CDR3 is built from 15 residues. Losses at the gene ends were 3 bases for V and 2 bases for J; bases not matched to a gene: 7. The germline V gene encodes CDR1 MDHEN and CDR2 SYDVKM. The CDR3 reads CASSLLWDRAYEQYF. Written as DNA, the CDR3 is TGTGCCAGCAGTTTGCTTTGGGACAGAGCCTACGAGCAGTACTTC.

CDR3 in amino acids: CASSEVTGAQNYGYTF. The CDR3 nucleotides are TGTGCCAGCAGTGAGGTAACAGGGGCTCAAAACTATGGCTACACCTTC. The V gene is TRBV2, the J gene TRBJ1-2; 7 bases are shared with TRBD1. The CDR3 totals 16 residues. The germline V gene encodes CDR1 SNHLY and CDR2 FYNNEI. V was pared by 3 bases and J by 2 bases, with 9 bases of the junction left unmatched.

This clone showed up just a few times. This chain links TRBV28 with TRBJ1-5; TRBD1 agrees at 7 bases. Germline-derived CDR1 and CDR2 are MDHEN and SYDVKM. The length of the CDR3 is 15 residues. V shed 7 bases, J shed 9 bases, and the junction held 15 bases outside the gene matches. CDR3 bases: TGTGCCAGCACCCGAGAACAGGGGACCGAGGGGCCCCAGCATTTT. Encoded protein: CASTREQGTEGPQHF.

The CDR3 loop is CAVGAVLTLNDIQYF. The CDR3 nucleotides read TGTGCCGTAGGGGCAGTCCTCACCCTAAACGACATTCAGTACTTC. V gene TRBV27 combines with J gene TRBJ2-4; D possibly corresponds to TRBD1 (5 bases). CDR3 length equals 15 residues. Germline lookup yields CDR1 MNHEY and CDR2 SMNVEV (reference sequence). Trimming removed 11 bases at V and 8 bases at J, with 25 bases between.